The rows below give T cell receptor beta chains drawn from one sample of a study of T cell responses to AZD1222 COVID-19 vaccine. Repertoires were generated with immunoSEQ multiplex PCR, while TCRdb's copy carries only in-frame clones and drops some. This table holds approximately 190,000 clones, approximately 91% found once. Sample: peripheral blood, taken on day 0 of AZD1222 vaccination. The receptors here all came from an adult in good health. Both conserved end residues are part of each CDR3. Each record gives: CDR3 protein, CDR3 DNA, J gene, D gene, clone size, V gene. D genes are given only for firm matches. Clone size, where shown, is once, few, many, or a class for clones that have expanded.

CDR3aa: CASRAPSGTEAFF; CDR3nt: TGTGCCAGCAGAGCCCCCAGTGGCACTGAAGCTTTCTTT; j_gene: TRBJ1-1; d_gene: -; abundance: -; v_gene: TRBV28
CDR3aa: CASSQDQPSGGGYEQYF; CDR3nt: TGCGCCAGCAGCCAAGATCAGCCCAGCGGGGGGGGATACGAGCAGTACTTC; j_gene: TRBJ2-7; d_gene: TRBD2; abundance: -; v_gene: TRBV4-1
CDR3aa: CASSPNLDYYNEQFF; CDR3nt: TGTGCCAGCAGCCCCAACCTGGACTACTACAATGAGCAGTTCTTC; j_gene: TRBJ2-1; d_gene: -; abundance: -; v_gene: TRBV11-2
CDR3aa: CASSYDAVNTEAFF; CDR3nt: TGTGCCAGCAGTTACGATGCGGTGAACACTGAAGCTTTCTTT; j_gene: TRBJ1-1; d_gene: -; abundance: once; v_gene: TRBV6-5
CDR3aa: CAISESIGTSGASSYNEQFF; CDR3nt: TGTGCCATCAGTGAGTCGATCGGGACTAGCGGGGCAAGTTCCTACAATGAGCAGTTCTTC; j_gene: TRBJ2-1; d_gene: TRBD2; abundance: once; v_gene: TRBV10-3
CDR3aa: CASSLTEGDEQFF; CDR3nt: TGTGCCAGCAGCTTGACGGAGGGGGATGAGCAGTTCTTC; j_gene: TRBJ2-1; d_gene: -; abundance: -; v_gene: TRBV7-2
CDR3aa: CASTWRGGETQYF; CDR3nt: TGTGCCAGCACCTGGCGGGGTGGGGAGACCCAGTACTTC; j_gene: TRBJ2-5; d_gene: -; abundance: -; v_gene: TRBV6-6
CDR3aa: CASSRGYNEQFF; CDR3nt: TGCGCCAGCAGCCGGGGGTACAATGAGCAGTTCTTC; j_gene: TRBJ2-1; d_gene: -; abundance: -; v_gene: TRBV5-1
CDR3aa: CASSLGGSGAANEKLFF; CDR3nt: TGCGCCAGCAGCTTGGGGGGCTCAGGGGCAGCTAATGAAAAACTGTTTTTT; j_gene: TRBJ1-4; d_gene: -; abundance: -; v_gene: TRBV5-1
CDR3aa: CASSSSGSGTDTQYF; CDR3nt: TGTGCCAGCAGTTCTAGCGGGAGTGGCACAGATACGCAGTATTTT; j_gene: TRBJ2-3; d_gene: TRBD2; abundance: -; v_gene: TRBV6-5
CDR3aa: CASSVFSDEKLFF; CDR3nt: TGTGCCAGCAGTGTATTTTCGGATGAAAAACTGTTTTTT; j_gene: TRBJ1-4; d_gene: -; abundance: once; v_gene: TRBV25-1
CDR3aa: CASSATWRGYGYTF; CDR3nt: TGTGCCAGCAGCGCCACGTGGAGGGGCTATGGCTACACCTTC; j_gene: TRBJ1-2; d_gene: -; abundance: once; v_gene: TRBV25-1
CDR3aa: CASSLFFGGARSYNEQFF; CDR3nt: TGTGCCAGCAGCTTGTTTTTTGGCGGGGCACGGTCCTACAATGAGCAGTTCTTC; j_gene: TRBJ2-1; d_gene: -; abundance: -; v_gene: TRBV7-2
CDR3aa: CASSFSGRAQYF; CDR3nt: TGTGCCAGCAGTTTTTCGGGCAGGGCCCAGTACTTC; j_gene: TRBJ2-5; d_gene: -; abundance: -; v_gene: TRBV28
CDR3aa: CASRGDLTPQQYF; CDR3nt: TGTGCCAGCAGGGGGGACCTCACCCCTCAGCAGTACTTC; j_gene: TRBJ2-7; d_gene: -; abundance: -; v_gene: TRBV7-8
CDR3aa: CASSVGLANEQYF; CDR3nt: TGTGCCAGCAGTGTGGGACTAGCGAACGAGCAGTACTTC; j_gene: TRBJ2-7; d_gene: TRBD2; abundance: -; v_gene: TRBV27
CDR3aa: CASGDRYNEQFF; CDR3nt: TGTGCCAGTGGGGACAGGTACAATGAGCAGTTCTTC; j_gene: TRBJ2-1; d_gene: TRBD1; abundance: -; v_gene: TRBV19
CDR3aa: CASRGGGTGQPQHF; CDR3nt: TGTGCCAGCAGAGGGGGGGGCACGGGGCAGCCCCAGCATTTT; j_gene: TRBJ1-5; d_gene: -; abundance: -; v_gene: TRBV28
CDR3aa: CASSPGTGGFGNTIYF; CDR3nt: TGTGCCAGCAGCCCTGGGACAGGGGGCTTCGGAAACACCATATATTTT; j_gene: TRBJ1-3; d_gene: TRBD1; abundance: -; v_gene: TRBV3-1/TRBV3-2
CDR3aa: CASSPLAGSRETQYF; CDR3nt: TGTGCCAGCAGTCCCCTAGCGGGAAGCAGGGAGACCCAGTACTTC; j_gene: TRBJ2-5; d_gene: TRBD2; abundance: -; v_gene: TRBV27
CDR3aa: CASSLDRTSGGYTF; CDR3nt: TGTGCCAGCAGCCTGGACAGGACCTCGGGTGGCTACACCTTC; j_gene: TRBJ1-2; d_gene: TRBD1; abundance: -; v_gene: TRBV5-6
CDR3aa: CASSPPTSGYNEQFF; CDR3nt: TGTGCCAGCAGCCCCCCGACTAGCGGGTACAATGAGCAGTTCTTC; j_gene: TRBJ2-1; d_gene: TRBD2; abundance: -; v_gene: TRBV9
CDR3aa: CASSPTRDRDGYTF; CDR3nt: TGTGCCAGCTCACCTACCCGGGACAGGGATGGCTACACCTTC; j_gene: TRBJ1-2; d_gene: TRBD1; abundance: -; v_gene: TRBV18
CDR3aa: CASMAGGHRQPQHF; CDR3nt: TGTGCCAGCATGGCAGGGGGCCACCGTCAGCCCCAGCATTTT; j_gene: TRBJ1-5; d_gene: -; abundance: -; v_gene: TRBV21-1
CDR3aa: CASSVTGLDSSGNTIYF; CDR3nt: TGTGCCAGCAGCGTTACGGGTTTGGACAGCTCTGGAAACACCATATATTTT; j_gene: TRBJ1-3; d_gene: -; abundance: -; v_gene: TRBV9
CDR3aa: CASSDPTRPRAHTQYF; CDR3nt: TGTGCCAGCAGTGACCCTACTCGACCTCGGGCCCATACGCAGTATTTT; j_gene: TRBJ2-3; d_gene: -; abundance: -; v_gene: TRBV27
CDR3aa: CASGSSDSYNEQFF; CDR3nt: TGTGCTAGTGGTTCCTCGGACAGTTACAATGAGCAGTTCTTC; j_gene: TRBJ2-1; d_gene: -; abundance: -; v_gene: TRBV12-5
CDR3aa: CASSQLNRGGTDTQYF; CDR3nt: TGTGCCAGCAGCCAACTTAATCGGGGGGGCACAGATACGCAGTATTTT; j_gene: TRBJ2-3; d_gene: TRBD2; abundance: -; v_gene: TRBV3-1/TRBV3-2
CDR3aa: CASSPRHFWDTEAFF; CDR3nt: TGTGCCAGCAGCCCTCGTCACTTTTGGGACACTGAAGCTTTCTTT; j_gene: TRBJ1-1; d_gene: -; abundance: -; v_gene: TRBV3-1/TRBV3-2
CDR3aa: CASSSTGFGYTF; CDR3nt: TGTGCCAGCAGCTCAACAGGGTTCGGCTACACCTTC; j_gene: TRBJ1-2; d_gene: -; abundance: -; v_gene: TRBV7-9
CDR3aa: CATSRVETSGSYEQFF; CDR3nt: TGTGCCACCAGCAGAGTCGAGACTAGCGGGAGCTATGAGCAGTTCTTC; j_gene: TRBJ2-1; d_gene: TRBD2; abundance: -; v_gene: TRBV15
CDR3aa: CASSPRGGLGDTQYF; CDR3nt: TGTGCCAGCTCACCGCGCGGGGGATTAGGAGATACGCAGTATTTT; j_gene: TRBJ2-3; d_gene: TRBD2; abundance: -; v_gene: TRBV18
CDR3aa: CASSQGLGARSSPLHF; CDR3nt: TGTGCCAGCAGCCAAGGATTGGGGGCCCGGAGTTCACCCCTCCACTTT; j_gene: TRBJ1-6; d_gene: -; abundance: few; v_gene: TRBV3-1/TRBV3-2
CDR3aa: CASSPDSGTEAFF; CDR3nt: TGTGCCAGCAGCCCCGACTCGGGGACTGAAGCTTTCTTT; j_gene: TRBJ1-1; d_gene: -; abundance: -; v_gene: TRBV9
CDR3aa: CASSLWGGNTIYF; CDR3nt: TGTGCCAGCAGTTTATGGGGGGGTAACACCATATATTTT; j_gene: TRBJ1-3; d_gene: -; abundance: -; v_gene: TRBV12-3/TRBV12-4
CDR3aa: CATSDWGGANTGELFF; CDR3nt: TGTGCCACCAGTGATTGGGGCGGCGCGAACACCGGGGAGCTGTTTTTT; j_gene: TRBJ2-2; d_gene: -; abundance: once; v_gene: TRBV24-1
CDR3aa: CASKGTAGELFF; CDR3nt: TGTGCCAGCAAAGGGACGGCCGGGGAGCTGTTTTTT; j_gene: TRBJ2-2; d_gene: -; abundance: -; v_gene: TRBV6-6
CDR3aa: CASSVFSRNDEQYF; CDR3nt: TGTGCCAGCAGCGTTTTTAGTCGGAACGACGAGCAGTACTTC; j_gene: TRBJ2-7; d_gene: -; abundance: -; v_gene: TRBV9
CDR3aa: CASSLDSRDSSYNEQFF; CDR3nt: TGTGCCAGCAGTTTAGATAGCCGAGACTCCTCCTACAATGAGCAGTTCTTC; j_gene: TRBJ2-1; d_gene: -; abundance: few; v_gene: TRBV11-3
CDR3aa: CASSSAGDRYEQYF; CDR3nt: TGCGCCAGCAGCTCCGCCGGAGACAGGTACGAGCAGTACTTC; j_gene: TRBJ2-7; d_gene: -; abundance: few; v_gene: TRBV5-1